This is a list of T cell receptor beta chains from one sample in a study of blood T cell repertoires in COVID-19. Generated by immunoSEQ multiplex PCR, the TCRdb table keeps only in-frame clones and is missing some. The profile shows over 350,000 clones, 88% of them singletons. Source material: PBMCs or T cells enriched from blood (not recorded which). These receptors were obtained from a woman younger than 35 who had recovered from COVID-19. CDR3s include the opening cysteine and the closing phenylalanine or tryptophan. Fields, in order: D gene, J gene, clone size, V gene, CDR3 protein, CDR3 DNA. D genes are given only for firm matches. Clone size is given for some rows only: seen once, a few or many times, or a class if the clone is expanded.

. | TRBJ1-1 | . | TRBV30 | CASSEAFF | TGTGCCTCCTCTGAAGCTTTCTTT
TRBD1 | TRBJ2-7 | . | TRBV7-9 | CASSSGTGTYEQYF | TGTGCCAGCAGCTCCGGGACAGGGACCTACGAGCAGTACTTC
. | TRBJ2-7 | few | TRBV5-8 | CASSYRQATYEQYF | TGTGCCAGCAGCTACAGACAGGCTACCTACGAGCAGTACTTC
TRBD1 | TRBJ2-5 | . | TRBV19 | CASSKPGQQETQYF | TGTGCCAGTAGTAAGCCGGGACAGCAAGAGACCCAGTACTTC
. | TRBJ1-6 | . | TRBV15 | CATSTHLGDSPLHF | TGTGCCACCAGCACCCACCTCGGAGATTCACCCCTCCACTTT
. | TRBJ1-5 | . | TRBV5-4 | CASSREGSNQPQHF | TGTGCCAGTTCCAGGGAAGGGAGCAATCAGCCCCAGCATTTT
TRBD1 | TRBJ1-2 | . | TRBV6-2/TRBV6-3 | CASSGDSYGYTF | TGTGCCAGCAGTGGGGACAGTTATGGCTACACCTTC
. | TRBJ2-5 | . | TRBV3-1/TRBV3-2 | CASSLTGTQYF | TGTGCCAGCAGCCTTACGGGGACCCAGTACTTC
. | TRBJ2-1 | . | TRBV6-2/TRBV6-3 | CASSRTRQYNEQFF | TGTGCCAGCAGTCGCACTCGACAGTACAATGAGCAGTTCTTC
. | TRBJ1-5 | . | TRBV18 | CASSPLSTPGDQPQHF | TGTGCCAGCTCACCTTTATCCACCCCAGGGGATCAGCCCCAGCATTTT